The source of this T cell receptor (beta chain) is a study of blood T cell repertoires in COVID-19. Overall study: The United States, Italy and Spain were the sources of the acute and convalescent COVID-19 samples. Nucleic acid was either cDNA or gDNA, and it came from T cells, B-cell-depleted T cells, or PBMCs.

Germline assignment: CDR1 SGDLS and CDR2 YYNGEE. The CDR3 extends over 14 amino acids. The J segment lost 7 bases and the V segment lost 4 bases, leaving 5 bases of the junction unmatched. In the source study's methods: Amplification from reference gene primers served as the basis for estimated nucleated cell counts. Profiled with immunoSEQ multiplex PCR; TCRdb holds only in-frame clones, not every one. V, J and clone size reflect that table, while D and trimming were determined from the DNA. This sample has roughly 73,000 clones, with roughly 79% found just once. This clone was detected only once. The rearrangement uses TRBV9 and TRBJ2-1; TRBD2 matches 10 bases. Sample: peripheral blood. The receptor comes from a man in his 70s with acute or convalescent COVID-19. The CDR3 region has the DNA TGTGCCAGCAGCCTCGGACTAGCGGTTAATGAGCAGTTCTTC. Protein product: CASSLGLAVNEQFF.